Listed below are T cell receptor beta chains from one sample, sequenced in a study of shared clonotypes between healthy human individuals. Sequencing was performed with immunoSEQ multiplex PCR; in TCRdb, only in-frame clones are kept and a portion is missing. The sample records millions of clones, around 96% being singletons. The sequenced sample consisted of naive CD8+ T cells sorted from blood. The receptor set was obtained from a man between 18 and 35 years old in good health. The CDR3 runs from the conserved cysteine through the conserved F or W. The D gene is left open where the match is weak. Size is stated for part of the rows, as once, few or many counts, or as a class when the clone is expanded.

size	V	D	J	CDR3	DNA
NA	TRBV5-6	TRBD1	TRBJ2-1	CASSPGQGGHNEQFF	TGTGCCAGCAGCCCGGGACAGGGAGGCCACAATGAGCAGTTCTTC
NA	TRBV30	NA	TRBJ2-7	CAWKEPGGPYEQYF	TGTGCCTGGAAAGAACCCGGGGGCCCCTACGAGCAGTACTTC
NA	TRBV6-5	TRBD2	TRBJ2-1	CASSYGAGEYNEQFF	TGTGCCAGCAGTTACGGGGCGGGAGAATACAATGAGCAGTTCTTC
NA	TRBV12-5	TRBD2	TRBJ2-7	CASGFPQRENSGEQYF	TGTGCTAGTGGTTTCCCCCAGCGGGAGAATTCGGGGGAGCAGTACTTC
NA	TRBV5-1	NA	TRBJ1-2	CASSLGEIYGYTF	TGCGCCAGCAGCTTGGGGGAGATCTATGGCTACACCTTC
NA	TRBV5-1	NA	TRBJ1-1	CASSPSGAGAEAFF	TGCGCCAGCAGCCCCTCGGGGGCAGGCGCTGAAGCTTTCTTT
NA	TRBV6-6	NA	TRBJ2-7	CASSYSTHDEQYF	TGTGCCAGCAGTTACTCGACGCACGACGAGCAGTACTTC
NA	TRBV19	NA	TRBJ2-7	CASSMGEGSITTWSDEQYF	TGTGCCAGTAGTATGGGTGAAGGTTCTATAACCACCTGGTCCGACGAGCAGTACTTC
NA	TRBV13	TRBD2	TRBJ2-3	CASSSYRLAGGSTDTQYF	TGTGCCAGCAGCTCCTACAGACTAGCGGGGGGCAGCACAGATACGCAGTATTTT
NA	TRBV5-8	TRBD2	TRBJ2-1	CASSSAWTSGLSEQFF	TGTGCCAGCAGCTCCGCGTGGACTAGCGGACTTTCCGAGCAGTTCTTC
once	TRBV11-2	NA	TRBJ2-1	CASSPWSNEQFF	TGTGCCAGCAGCCCCTGGAGCAATGAGCAGTTCTTC
NA	TRBV4-1	TRBD1	TRBJ2-7	CASSQTPGTGLYEQYF	TGCGCCAGCAGCCAAACCCCCGGGACAGGACTCTACGAGCAGTACTTC
NA	TRBV2	NA	TRBJ2-7	CASSEYRGATEGEQYF	TGTGCCAGCAGTGAATACCGGGGCGCGACGGAGGGCGAGCAGTACTTC
NA	TRBV7-9	TRBD1	TRBJ1-1	CASTWTGSEAFF	TGTGCCAGCACCTGGACAGGGTCTGAAGCTTTCTTT
NA	TRBV7-9	NA	TRBJ2-5	CASSLEGRGQQETQYF	TGTGCCAGCAGCTTAGAGGGGCGGGGACAGCAAGAGACCCAGTACTTC
NA	TRBV6-6	NA	TRBJ2-7	CASSNSGRGLLLYF	TGTGCCAGCAGTAATTCGGGACGAGGCCTACTACTGTACTTC
NA	TRBV29-1	TRBD1	TRBJ1-5	CSVEECRGNFQPQHF	TGCAGCGTTGAAGAATGCAGGGGGAATTTTCAGCCCCAGCATTTT
once	TRBV9	NA	TRBJ1-1	CASSPSSGTWSNTEAFF	TGTGCCAGCAGCCCCTCCTCCGGGACCTGGTCCAACACTGAAGCTTTCTTT
once	TRBV4-2	NA	TRBJ2-7	CASSQEMVAVSYEQYF	TGTGCCAGCAGCCAAGAGATGGTAGCAGTGTCGTACGAGCAGTACTTC
NA	TRBV27	TRBD2	TRBJ2-5	CASSLLAGGGETQYF	TGTGCCAGCAGCCTTCTAGCGGGGGGAGGTGAGACCCAGTACTTC
NA	TRBV7-9	TRBD2	TRBJ2-3	CASSSERDPVDTQYF	TGTGCCAGCAGCTCCGAGCGGGATCCAGTTGATACGCAGTATTTT
NA	TRBV6-1	NA	TRBJ2-7	CASSPGSYEQYF	TGTGCCAGCAGTCCGGGGTCCTACGAGCAGTACTTC
NA	TRBV6-5	NA	TRBJ1-1	CASSSDRLNTEAFF	TGTGCCAGCAGTTCCGACAGGTTGAACACTGAAGCTTTCTTT
NA	TRBV5-6	NA	TRBJ1-1	CASSIVKNTEAFF	TGTGCCAGCAGCATTGTCAAGAACACTGAAGCTTTCTTT
NA	TRBV11-2	TRBD1	TRBJ2-1	CASSSTRTGLNEQFF	TGTGCCAGCAGCTCTACACGGACAGGGCTAAATGAGCAGTTCTTC
NA	TRBV27	NA	TRBJ2-2	CATGLPNTGELFF	TGTGCCACGGGGCTACCAAACACCGGGGAGCTGTTTTTT
NA	TRBV18	NA	TRBJ2-7	CASSPTTYEQYF	TGTGCCAGCTCACCAACCACCTACGAGCAGTACTTC
NA	TRBV4-1	NA	TRBJ1-6	CASSSLVASPYNSPLHF	TGCGCCAGCAGCTCGTTGGTAGCGTCGCCCTATAATTCACCCCTCCACTTT
NA	TRBV18	NA	TRBJ2-7	CASSPRGDSYEQYF	TGTGCCAGCTCACCACGAGGGGACTCCTACGAGCAGTACTTC
NA	TRBV7-8	TRBD1	TRBJ1-2	CASSLYRGHETNYGYTF	TGTGCCAGCAGCTTATACAGGGGGCACGAGACTAACTATGGCTACACCTTC
NA	TRBV9	TRBD1	TRBJ1-2	CASSVDGQGGLGYTF	TGTGCCAGCAGCGTAGACGGACAGGGGGGTTTGGGCTACACCTTC
NA	TRBV7-8	TRBD1	TRBJ2-5	CASSLPRTGVRETQYF	TGTGCCAGCAGCTTACCCAGGACAGGGGTTAGAGAGACCCAGTACTTC
NA	TRBV15	NA	TRBJ2-7	CATAAGVSYEQYF	TGTGCCACGGCGGCAGGGGTATCCTACGAGCAGTACTTC
NA	TRBV5-4	NA	TRBJ1-5	CASSPGLIAPQHF	TGTGCCAGCAGCCCGGGACTCATCGCGCCCCAGCATTTT
NA	TRBV27	NA	TRBJ2-1	CASSLRSGYNEQFF	TGTGCCAGCAGTTTAAGATCGGGGTACAATGAGCAGTTCTTC
NA	TRBV25-1	TRBD1	TRBJ1-2	CASSEWTGRYGYTF	TGTGCCAGCAGTGAATGGACAGGACGTTATGGCTACACCTTC
NA	TRBV27	NA	TRBJ2-3	CASSGVLPPDTQYF	TGTGCCAGCAGCGGCGTCCTTCCCCCAGATACGCAGTATTTT
NA	TRBV4-3	NA	TRBJ2-1	CASSQDVGQGTYNEQFF	TGCGCCAGCAGCCAAGATGTGGGCCAGGGAACCTACAATGAGCAGTTCTTC